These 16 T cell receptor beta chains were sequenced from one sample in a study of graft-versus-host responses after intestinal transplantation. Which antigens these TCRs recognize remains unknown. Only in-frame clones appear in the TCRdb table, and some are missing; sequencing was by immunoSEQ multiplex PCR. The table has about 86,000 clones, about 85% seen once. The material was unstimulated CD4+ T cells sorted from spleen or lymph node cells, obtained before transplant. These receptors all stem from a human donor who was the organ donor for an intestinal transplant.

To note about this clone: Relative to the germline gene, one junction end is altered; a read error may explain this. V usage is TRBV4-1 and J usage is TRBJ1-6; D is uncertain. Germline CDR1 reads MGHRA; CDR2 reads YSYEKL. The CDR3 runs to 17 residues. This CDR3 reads CASSQDPRRAYNSPLHF. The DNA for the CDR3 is TGCGCCAGCAGTCAAGATCCCCGGAGGGCCTATAATTCACCCCTCCACTTT.

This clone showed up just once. The CDR3 reads CASSDPTGGIFYGYTF. In DNA form, the CDR3 reads TGTGCCAGCAGTGACCCGACAGGGGGGATCTTCTATGGCTACACCTTC. This rearrangement joins TRBV6-1 to TRBJ1-2, with TRBD1 matching over 9 bases. The length of the CDR3 is 16 residues. The ends lost 3 bases at V and 4 bases at J; junction bases unmatched: 9. Germline lookup yields CDR1 MNHNS and CDR2 SASEGT.

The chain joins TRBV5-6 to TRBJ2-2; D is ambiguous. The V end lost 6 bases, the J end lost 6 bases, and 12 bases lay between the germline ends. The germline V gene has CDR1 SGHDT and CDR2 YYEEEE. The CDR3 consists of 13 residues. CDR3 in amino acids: CASIWRGAGELFF. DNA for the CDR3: TGTGCCAGCATTTGGCGCGGCGCCGGGGAGCTGTTTTTT.

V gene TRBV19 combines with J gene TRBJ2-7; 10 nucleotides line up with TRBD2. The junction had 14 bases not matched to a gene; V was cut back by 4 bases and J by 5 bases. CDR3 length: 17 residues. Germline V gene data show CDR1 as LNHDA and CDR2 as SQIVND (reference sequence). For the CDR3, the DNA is TGTGCCAGTAGTACGCAAGGCTCTAGCGGGAGACTCCACGAGCAGTACTTC. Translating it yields CASSTQGSSGRLHEQYF.

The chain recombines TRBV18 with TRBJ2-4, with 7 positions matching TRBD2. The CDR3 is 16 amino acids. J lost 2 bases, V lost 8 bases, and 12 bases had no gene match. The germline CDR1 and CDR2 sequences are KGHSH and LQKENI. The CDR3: CASQQTRGGTKNIQYF. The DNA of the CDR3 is TGTGCCAGCCAACAAACGAGGGGAGGGACCAAAAACATTCAGTACTTC. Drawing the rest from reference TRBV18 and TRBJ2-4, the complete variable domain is NAGVMQNPRHLVRRRGQEARLRCSPMKGHSHVYWYRQLPEEGLKFMVYLQKENIIDESGMPKERFSAEFPKEGPSILRIQQVVRGDSAAYFCASQQTRGGTKNIQYFGAGTRLSVL.

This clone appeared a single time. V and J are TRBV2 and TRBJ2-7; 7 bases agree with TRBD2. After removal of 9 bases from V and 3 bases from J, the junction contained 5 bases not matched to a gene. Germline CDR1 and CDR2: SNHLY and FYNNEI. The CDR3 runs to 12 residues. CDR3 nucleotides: TGTGCCAGTTGTGCGGGGGTCTACGAGCAGTACTTC. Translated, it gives CASCAGVYEQYF.

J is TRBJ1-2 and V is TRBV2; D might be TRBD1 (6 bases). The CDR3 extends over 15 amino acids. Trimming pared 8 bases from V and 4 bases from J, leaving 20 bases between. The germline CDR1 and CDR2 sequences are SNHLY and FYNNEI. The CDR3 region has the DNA TGTGCCAGCTCCCTATTGACAGGCGTCCCCTATGGCTACACCTTC. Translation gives CASSLLTGVPYGYTF.

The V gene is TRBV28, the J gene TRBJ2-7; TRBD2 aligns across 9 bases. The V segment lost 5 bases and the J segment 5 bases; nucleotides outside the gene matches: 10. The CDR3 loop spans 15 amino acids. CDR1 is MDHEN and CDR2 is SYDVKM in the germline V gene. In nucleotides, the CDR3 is TGTGCCAGCAGTCTGGATAGCGGGAGATCCCACGAGCAGTACTTC. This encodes CASSLDSGRSHEQYF.

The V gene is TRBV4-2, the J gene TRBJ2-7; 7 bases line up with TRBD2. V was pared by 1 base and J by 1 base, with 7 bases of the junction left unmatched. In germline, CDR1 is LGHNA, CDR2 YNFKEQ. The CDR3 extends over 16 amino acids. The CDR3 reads CASSQGPGRGSYEQYF. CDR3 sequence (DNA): TGTGCCAGCAGCCAAGGACCGGGGAGGGGATCCTACGAGCAGTACTTC.

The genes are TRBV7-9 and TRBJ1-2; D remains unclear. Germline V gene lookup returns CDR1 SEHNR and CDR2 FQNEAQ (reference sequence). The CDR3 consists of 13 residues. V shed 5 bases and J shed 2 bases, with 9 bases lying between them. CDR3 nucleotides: TGTGCCAGCAGCCAGCGGGAAAACTATGGCTACACCTTC. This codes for CASSQRENYGYTF.

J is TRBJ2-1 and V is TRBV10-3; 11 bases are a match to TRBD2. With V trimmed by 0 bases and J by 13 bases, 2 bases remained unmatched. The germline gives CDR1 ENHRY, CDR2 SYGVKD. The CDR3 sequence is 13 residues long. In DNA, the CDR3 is TGTGCCATCAGTGAGTCAACTAGCGGGAGCCAGTTCTTC. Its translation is CAISESTSGSQFF.

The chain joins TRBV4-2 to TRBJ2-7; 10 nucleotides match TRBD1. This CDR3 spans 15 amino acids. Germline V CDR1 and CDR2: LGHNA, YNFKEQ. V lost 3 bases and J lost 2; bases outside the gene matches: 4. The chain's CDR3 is CASSQGDRGAYEQYF. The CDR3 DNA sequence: TGTGCCAGCAGCCAGGGGGACAGGGGCGCCTACGAGCAGTACTTC.

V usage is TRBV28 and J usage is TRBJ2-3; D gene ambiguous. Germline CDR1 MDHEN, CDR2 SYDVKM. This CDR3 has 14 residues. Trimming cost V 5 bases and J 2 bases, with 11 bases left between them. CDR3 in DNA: TGTGCCAGCAGTCCACGACTCCTCACAGATACGCAGTATTTT. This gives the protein CASSPRLLTDTQYF.

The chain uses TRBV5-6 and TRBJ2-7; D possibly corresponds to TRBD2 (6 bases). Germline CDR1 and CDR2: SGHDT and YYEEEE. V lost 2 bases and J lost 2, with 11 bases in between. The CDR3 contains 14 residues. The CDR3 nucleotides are TGTGCCAGCAGCTTAAGGCGGGGCGCCTACGAGCAGTACTTC. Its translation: CASSLRRGAYEQYF.

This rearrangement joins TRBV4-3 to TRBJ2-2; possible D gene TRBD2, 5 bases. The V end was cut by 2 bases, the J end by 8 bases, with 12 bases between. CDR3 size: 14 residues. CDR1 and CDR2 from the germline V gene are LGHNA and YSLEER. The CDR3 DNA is TGCGCCAGCAGCCAACGAGGGCCCGTGGGGGAGCTGTTTTTT. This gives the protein CASSQRGPVGELFF.

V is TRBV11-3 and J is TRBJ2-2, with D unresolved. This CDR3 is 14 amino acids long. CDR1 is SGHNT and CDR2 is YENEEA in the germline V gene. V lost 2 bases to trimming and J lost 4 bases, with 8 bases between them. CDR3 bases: TGTGCCAGCAGCTTATACAGAAGCACCGGGGAGCTGTTTTTT. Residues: CASSLYRSTGELFF.